This paragraph covers one T cell receptor (beta chain) sequence. Germline lookup yields CDR1 SGHTA and CDR2 FQGTGA. This CDR3 region has 13 residues. Trimming stripped 3 bases from V and 6 bases from J, with 9 bases between. TCRdb's table, derived via immunoSEQ multiplex PCR, lists solely in-frame clones and lacks some. The sample includes approximately 41,000 clones, roughly 90% of them seen just once. This sample is part of a study of OX40 agonist ivuxolimab in advanced cancers. In the study overall: The dose-escalation group included hepatocellular carcinoma, melanoma, renal cell carcinoma and head and neck cancer.

This chain uses TRBV7-3 with TRBJ2-1, with a possible D match to TRBD1 (5 bases). The receptor was isolated from an adult with an advanced solid tumor such as melanoma, head and neck, liver or kidney cancer. Sample: CD4+ or CD8+ T cells sorted from blood, taken in a trial of the OX40 agonist ivuxolimab. The CDR3 DNA sequence: TGTGCCAGCAGCTTTGGGGCCGGCAATGAGCAGTTCTTC. As protein: CASSFGAGNEQFF.